This TCR beta chain was observed in a study of cytomegalovirus exposure and HLA in healthy donors (dated by TCRdb to the late 2010s). Turning to the overall study: In an earlier analysis of some 610 of the donors, around 300 Gb of sequence data and 95 million to 130 million unique TCR beta sequences from roughly 180 million T cells were reported. The aim of the study was to test whether cataloging public T cell receptors could identify signatures of past pathogen exposure. The study used immunosequencing to profile the T cell repertoires of 600 to 850 subjects and linked those repertoires to cytomegalovirus serostatus. Alongside the repertoire data, information on donor age, sex, ethnicity and CMV serostatus was compiled. Besides the first cohort of more than 650 subjects, a separate validation cohort made up of 120 different subjects was used. To predict cytomegalovirus infection status, the study combined high-throughput TCR immunosequencing, statistical association of individual TCRs with disease status, and machine learning. Every discovery cohort repertoire had been produced on one sequencing platform. Typing coverage varied by locus: roughly 620-630 donors for A, B, C, DRB1 and DQB1; under 550 for DQA1; nearly 610 for DPA1; 450 to 480 for DPB1. Genome-wide SNP genotypes for about 65% of the roughly 670 donors were used in a later genetic analysis, which treated that subset as a discovery cohort. The later analysis used no new phenotypic data to find candidate immune exposures, relying instead on TCR beta sequences and their occurrence across donors. Both class I and class II loci were covered by HLA typing, at four-digit resolution. Several DR-DQ haplotypes were handled as single units for association and clustering, since linkage in the cohort was strong. Across some 400 genotyped donors of the cohort, an average of 235,054 unique TCR beta nucleotide sequences per donor were sequenced, and around 19% of those sequences were non-productive. An earlier analysis of around 580 of the donors used high-throughput TCR beta sequencing to judge whether each TCR beta V gene segment behaved as functional or pseudogenic. Of the 300 to 500 genotyped donors, approximately 80% were placed in the genetic ancestry cluster associated with self-reported Caucasian donors. Approximately 310 gigabases of sequencing data and 70 million to 85 million unique TCR sequences were included in an early release covering roughly 600 HLA-typed donors. In a later analysis, previously published TCR beta repertoires from about 640 donors were re-analyzed and high-resolution HLA genotyping was added so that TCR occurrence patterns could be studied. Beyond this particular receptor, the publication reports: Most TCR sequences were seen in very few donors, while some public TCRs were found in many individuals. According to the authors, the approach could potentially be generalized to other disease states and immunological phenotypes. In this cohort, only TCR beta chains were sequenced, and detectable features were limited by the absence of alpha or paired-chain data. In an earlier analysis of about 600 of the donors, most TCR beta V segments appeared in productive rearrangements about 87% or about 30% of the time, broadly matching IMGT annotations. A later analysis reported that several top co-occurrence clusters appeared linked to parvovirus B19, influenza, CMV and Epstein-Barr virus. Because HLA typing was missing for some donors at each locus, association tests included only the typed subset. Correlated functional status among segregating V segments might be attributable to linkage disequilibrium, but an unknown experimental factor could not be ruled out. A cluster of highly shared sequence variants was judged likely to represent a technical artifact of the sequencing pipeline. The classifier was reported to diagnose cytomegalovirus status with high specificity and sensitivity in both the original and validation cohorts. Some IMGT-functional V segments, including TRBV6-2 and TRBV6-3, could not be distinguished by the 87-base-pair reads and were therefore excluded. Over 15 rarely observed V segments, including chromosome 9 orphons, were excluded from the earlier analysis of about 600 of the donors because counts were too low. For the cohort, immune exposure information was limited to CMV serostatus. A later analysis associated about 18,000 TCR beta sequences with specific HLA alleles at a false discovery rate of 0.05. In a later analysis, HLA-associated TCR beta chains showed more clonal expansion and lower generation probabilities than non-associated chains that were equally common. A later genetic analysis associated a missense DCLRE1C variant with V-gene and J-gene trimming of TCR beta chains, and an independent cohort replicated the association. A later genetic analysis reported fewer N-insertions in productive TCRs among donors in an Asian-associated ancestry cluster than the 666-donor mean. Presence/absence analyses assumed roughly uniform sequencing depth across donors, an assumption that may not hold. In vitro tests confirmed that a few of the cytomegalovirus-associated TCR beta chains recognize cytomegalovirus antigens. A further reported finding was that TCR beta sequences accurately predicted the HLA-A and HLA-B alleles for most subjects in the first cohort. When HLA alleles, especially DR and DQ, strongly co-occurred, attributing TCR associations to individual alleles was difficult. Most CMV-associated TCR beta chains appeared to be HLA-restricted in a later analysis, and the HLA associations seemed to be driven largely by CMV exposure. In the study, around 150 TCR beta chains were listed as associated with cytomegalovirus. A later analysis found that TCR association rates varied across HLA loci, with DRB1 alleles showing the most associated TCRs and HLA-C alleles the fewest.

The method behind the library was the immunoSEQ multiplex PCR assay. For the multiplex PCR, a mixture combining 60 forward primers for TCR Vbeta segments and 13 reverse primers for TCR Jbeta segments was used. The CDR3 region of rearranged TCR beta genes was amplified from genomic DNA by a multiplex PCR assay. The amplified TCR beta libraries were sequenced on the Illumina HiSeq System as 87-base-pair reads. Per the original workflow: Across the 640 or so repertoires, a later analysis counted 80 million or so unique TCR beta chains, approximately 10 million of which were shared by at least two donors. Raw reads were error-corrected and collapsed into unique sequences with a nearest-neighbor algorithm that merged closely related sequences to remove PCR and sequencing errors. Alignment of CDR3 sequences to IMGT reference sequences was used to assign V, D and J gene segments. Each retained sequence needed at least a six-nucleotide match to both a V gene segment and a J gene segment. Rearrangements were called productive when the CDR3 lacked stop codons and stayed in frame with V and J; all others were non-productive. Following IMGT convention, CDR3 was defined as the stretch from the second conserved V-encoded cysteine up to the conserved J-encoded phenylalanine. In an earlier analysis of around 540 of the donors, sequences lacking an unambiguous match to a single V gene segment were excluded. An earlier analysis of 500 to 600 of the donors classified V segments as functional when productive rearrangements were above 56.7% and as segregating when the standard deviation between donors was above 5%. A statistical classification framework was built to diagnose cytomegalovirus status from the catalog of TCR beta chain sequences. A later analysis assigned V and J genes by comparing TCR nucleotide sequences with IMGT/GENE-DB human TR gene sequences. A later analysis assigned CDR3 sequences and most-parsimonious VDJ recombination scenarios with the TCRdist pipeline. In a later analysis, each TCR beta chain was defined by its CDR3 amino acid sequence together with its V-gene family, and reads without a unique V-gene family were excluded. To address suspected cross-contamination and a sequencing artifact, a later analysis removed a few hundred highly shared, low-generation-probability nucleotide sequences. In a later analysis, a clonal expansion index for each public chain was calculated from normalized within-repertoire ranks of inferred template counts. In a later analysis, generation probabilities were computed using a VDJ recombination model fitted to out-of-frame rearrangements, and the results were checked against IGoR. In a later analysis, hypergeometric tests were used to score TCR-TCR, TCR-HLA and TCR-CMV co-occurrence, with a repertoire-size bias correction applied to TCR pairs. In a later analysis, false discovery rates were estimated by permuting HLA or CMV assignments 20 times. In a later analysis, co-occurring TCRs were grouped using DBSCAN, with TCRdist sequence similarity added in when clustering inside HLA-allele-positive subsets. For co-occurrence clustering, repertoires with fewer than 30,000 or more than 120,000 public chains were excluded, along with a handful of repertoires with anomalous nucleotide sharing. TCRdb provides this immuneACCESS table in a form limited to in-frame rearrangements. Some clones are lacking; in checked studies, under half of them reflect an unresolved V gene, and why the rest are absent is not known. D and trimming come from the DNA, and the V and J calls and clone size come from that table. The sample table records about 100,000 clones; about 82% of these occur just once. Approximately 7.9% of the sample belongs to the ten largest clones.

The cohort comprised several hundred healthy bone marrow donors. Cohort members were all nominally healthy when sampled, although unrecorded immune exposures were likely present. The donor was CMV seronegative and belonged to the group of around 350 seronegative cohort members. Each donor provided a peripheral blood sample, and peripheral blood mononuclear cells were used for TCR beta sequencing. The Qiagen DNeasy Blood Extraction Kit was used to extract genomic DNA from the blood cell samples. Trimming at the junction amounts to 4 bases on V and 8 bases on J, and the germline ends lie 15 bases apart. Counted from cysteine to phenylalanine, this CDR3 has 13 amino acids. The retained sequence is limited to the CDR3, 39 bases, with the frame set at the first base. CDR1 and CDR2, looked up from the germline V gene, are SGHRS and YFSETQ. A note on this clone: The clone's antigen remains unknown. No per-base quality is available; no much larger clone lies one base away.

The sequenced sample consisted of PBMCs. This receptor was identified in a man under 40 in good health and CMV-seronegative. This chain is built from TRBV5-1 and TRBJ1-2; matching of 5 bases hints at TRBD1 as the D gene. The CDR3 in this case is CASSPAGPGGYTF. The bases are TGCGCCAGCAGCCCCGCCGGACCAGGGGGCTACACCTTC.